This T cell receptor (beta chain) was obtained from a study of shared clonotypes between healthy human individuals. Study-level results: Rarefaction revealed incomplete sorted-subset sequencing despite large depth. Naive CD4 clonotypes overlapped across a handful of donors at approximately 4.5%.

The investigators split CD4+ cells into a CD45RA+ naive subset and a CD45RA-negative memory subset. Germline loops: CDR1 SGHVS, CDR2 FQNEAQ. The CDR3 consists of 15 residues. Trimming cost V 4 bases and J 0 bases, with 12 bases left between them. Concerning this clone: Its target is unknown.

Genomic DNA belonging to each subset was distributed in equal measure over several immunoSEQ plates. The data were produced by immunoSEQ multiplex PCR, yet TCRdb's version contains in-frame clones alone and is incomplete. The table has a few million clones, just over 90% seen once; the top ten hold 0.13% to 0.15%. V is TRBV7-8 and J is TRBJ2-5; D might be TRBD2 (6 bases). The sequenced sample was naive CD4+ T cells sorted from blood. The sample's subset: CD45RA+ positively selected. The receptor was derived from a man between 18 and 35 years old in good health. The CDR3 DNA reads TGTGCCAGCAGCTCGGGGGTAATCGACCAAGAGACCCAGTACTTC. Translated: CASSSGVIDQETQYF.